The 4 T cell receptor beta chains presented below share a single source sample, sequenced in a study of CD8 T cells in Susac syndrome. RNA totalling roughly 0.45 to 1 ug underwent reverse transcription with random hexamers. Via MiXCR, TCRdb re-called the immunoSEQ multiplex PCR reads, giving one row per CDR3 protein. The sample has a few hundred thousand distinct CDR3 sequences; around nine tenths are singletons. Sample: CD8+ T cells from PBMCs. The source is a human donor with multiple sclerosis.

In its sample, this clonotype was seen once. V usage is TRBV5-1 and J usage is TRBJ2-7, with 10 positions matching TRBD2. This CDR3 spans 17 amino acids. Germline CDR1 and CDR2: SGHRS and YFSETQ. With 0 bases clipped from V and 1 base from J, the junction kept 7 bases outside the gene matches. CDR3 sequence: CASSLVASGRESYEQYF. In nucleotides, the CDR3 is TGCGCCAGCAGCTTGGTGGCTAGCGGGAGAGAGTCCTACGAGCAGTACTTC.

This clonotype showed up just once. This chain links TRBV7-9 with TRBJ2-2; maybe TRBD2 (6 bases). Germline CDR1 and CDR2: SEHNR and FQNEAQ (reference sequence). The CDR3 contains 15 residues. The ends were cut back, 3 bases at V and 8 bases at J, with 16 bases in the middle. CDR3 in DNA: TGTGCCAGCAGCTTGGGACTTGGACCATCGGGGGAGCTGTTTTTT. Translation gives CASSLGLGPSGELFF.

J is TRBJ1-4 and V is TRBV4-1; 9 nucleotides match TRBD1. The CDR3 totals 16 residues. The germline V gene encodes CDR1 MGHRA and CDR2 YSYEKL. J gave up 6 bases and V 1 base, and 6 bases lay outside the gene matches. The CDR3 nucleotides read TGCGCCAGCAGCCAAGTACTTAGGACAGGGGATGAAAAACTGTTTTTT. It yields the protein CASSQVLRTGDEKLFF.

CDR3 sequence (DNA): TGTGCCAGCAGCTTAGATTATCCGGGCCGCGTCCAGCATTTT. This codes for CASSLDYPGRVQHF. J is TRBJ1-5 and V is TRBV7-2, with no clear D. The CDR3 extends over 14 amino acids. Per the germline V gene, CDR1 is SGHTA and CDR2 is FQGNSA. V lost 1 base and J lost 12, with 16 bases in between. The full variable domain, its missing parts supplied by reference TRBV7-2 and TRBJ1-5, is GAGVSQSPSNKVTEKGKDVELRCDPISGHTALYWYRQSLGQGLEFLIYFQGNSAPDKSGLPSDRFSAERTGGSVSTLTIQRTQQEDSAVYLCASSLDYPGRVQHFGDGTRLSIL.